This record looks at one T cell receptor beta chain sequence and its context. Its antigen remains unidentified. Looked up from germline, CDR1 is SGDLS and CDR2 is YYNGEE. V was clipped by 4 bases and J by 3 bases, with 10 bases between them. The CDR3 loop spans 14 amino acids. Profiled with immunoSEQ multiplex PCR; TCRdb holds only in-frame clones, not every one. The data hold about 89,000 clones, with around 89% observed a single time. Healthy donors had no documented immune events, such as infections, while sampled. The sample originates from a study of identifying expanded T cells in peripheral blood. General study results and limits: Over approximately two and four weeks, about 15 and 19 clones changed, versus roughly 1.1 between replicates. Approximately two-week clone count variance significantly increased as total template count grew.

V gene TRBV9 combines with J gene TRBJ1-4; the D is unclear. The sequence was obtained from a person aged 18 to 70 in good health. Material: blood. CDR3 DNA sequence: TGTGCCAGCAGCCCCTCGGCCTCTAATGAAAAACTGTTTTTT. It yields the protein CASSPSASNEKLFF.